This T cell receptor (beta chain) is from a study of beta chain features in type 1 diabetes. Overall study context: Healthy donors and patients showed comparable age, gender and cell yields.

This clone was seen a few times. Its antigen is not identified. Sequenced material consisted of expressed TCRB transcripts (all of the isolated RNA was reverse transcribed). TCRdb's table, derived via immunoSEQ multiplex PCR, lists solely in-frame clones and lacks some. Found here are about 740,000 clones, roughly 13% of them singletons; the top ten hold 0.022%. V lost 4 bases to trimming and J lost 6 bases, with 16 bases between them. This CDR3 spans 14 amino acids. The germline V gene encodes CDR1 SNHLY and CDR2 FYNNEI. The study, taken as a whole, reports: A pattern of fewer insertions and more deletions at VDJ junctions was seen in type 1 diabetes patients. The study found that naive, central memory and Treg TCRB repertoires appeared more similar in patients than in healthy donors. HLA influence on TCRB rearrangement stayed unresolved here. Type 1 diabetes patients had TCRB CDR3s that were shorter (moderately but significantly so) in all four CD4+ subsets.

The TCR sequence derives from a man aged 18 to 29 with type 1 diabetes. The sequenced sample was naive CD4+ T cells from blood. The V call is TRBV2, the J call TRBJ2-7, with D perhaps TRBD1 (7 bases). This CDR3 reads CASSGNRGGREQYF. The CDR3 coding sequence is TGTGCCAGCAGTGGTAACAGGGGAGGCCGCGAGCAGTACTTC.